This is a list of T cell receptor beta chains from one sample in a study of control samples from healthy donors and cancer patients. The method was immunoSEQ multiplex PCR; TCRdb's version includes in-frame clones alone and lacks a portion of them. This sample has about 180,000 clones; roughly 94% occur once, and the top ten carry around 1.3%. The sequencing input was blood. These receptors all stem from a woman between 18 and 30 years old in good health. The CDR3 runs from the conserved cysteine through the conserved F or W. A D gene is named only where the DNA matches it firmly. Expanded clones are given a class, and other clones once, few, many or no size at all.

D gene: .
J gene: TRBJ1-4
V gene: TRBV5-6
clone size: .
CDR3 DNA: TGTGCCAGCAGCCCCGGGTCGAGTGATGAAAAACTGTTTTTT
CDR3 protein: CASSPGSSDEKLFF

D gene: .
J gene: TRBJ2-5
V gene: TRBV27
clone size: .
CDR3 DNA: TGTGCCAGCAGTTCCACAGAATGGGGGAGGACCCAGTACTTC
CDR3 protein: CASSSTEWGRTQYF

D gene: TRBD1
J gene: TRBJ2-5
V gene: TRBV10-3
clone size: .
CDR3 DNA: TGTGCCATCAGTGACCCGGGACAGCAAGAGACCCAGTACTTC
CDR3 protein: CAISDPGQQETQYF

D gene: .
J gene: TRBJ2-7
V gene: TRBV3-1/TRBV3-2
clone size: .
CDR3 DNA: TGTGCCAGCAGCCTTGGGGGCATCTACGAGCAGTACTTC
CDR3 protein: CASSLGGIYEQYF

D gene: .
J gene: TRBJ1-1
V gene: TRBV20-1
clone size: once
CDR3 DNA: TGCTCCCTCAAATCTCACACTGAAGCTTTCTTT
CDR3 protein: CSLKSHTEAFF

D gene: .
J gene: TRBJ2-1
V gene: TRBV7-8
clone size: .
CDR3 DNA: TGTGCCAGCAGCGCCACCCTTCTTGGGGAGCAGTTCTTC
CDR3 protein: CASSATLLGEQFF

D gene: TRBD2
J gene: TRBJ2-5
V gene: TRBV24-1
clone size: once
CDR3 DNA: TGTGCCACCAGTGACCCTACTCGGACTAGCGGGCAAGAGACCCAGTACTTC
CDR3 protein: CATSDPTRTSGQETQYF

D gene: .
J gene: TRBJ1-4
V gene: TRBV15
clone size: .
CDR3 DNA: TGTGCCACCAGCCCAAGAGGACATACCAATGAAAAACTGTTTTTT
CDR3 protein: CATSPRGHTNEKLFF

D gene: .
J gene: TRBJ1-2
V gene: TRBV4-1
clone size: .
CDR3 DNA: TGCGCCAGCAGCCATCCCCAGGGAGCTAACTATGGCTACACCTTC
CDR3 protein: CASSHPQGANYGYTF

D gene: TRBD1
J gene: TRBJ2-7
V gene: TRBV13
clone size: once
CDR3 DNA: TGTGCCAGCAGCTTAGGCCGAATGGGACAGGCTTCCTACGAGCAGTACTTC
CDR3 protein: CASSLGRMGQASYEQYF

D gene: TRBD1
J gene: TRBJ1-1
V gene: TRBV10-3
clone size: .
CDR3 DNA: TGTGCCGTCCGGGACAGGGAGGCGATGAACACTGAAGCTTTCTTT
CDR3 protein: CAVRDREAMNTEAFF

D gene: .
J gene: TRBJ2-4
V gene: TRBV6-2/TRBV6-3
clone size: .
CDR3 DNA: TGTGCCAGCAGACCTCTGATCCTGCCAGAAAACATTCAGTACTTC
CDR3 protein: CASRPLILPENIQYF

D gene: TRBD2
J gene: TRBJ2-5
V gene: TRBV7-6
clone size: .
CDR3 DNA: TGTGCCAGCAGCTTGGGGTCAGCGGGAGGCCTGGGGACCCAGTACTTC
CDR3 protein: CASSLGSAGGLGTQYF

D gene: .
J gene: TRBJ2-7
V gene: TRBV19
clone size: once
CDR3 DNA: TGTGCCAGTAGCAACAGGGACCCCCCCTACGAGCAGTACTTC
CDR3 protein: CASSNRDPPYEQYF

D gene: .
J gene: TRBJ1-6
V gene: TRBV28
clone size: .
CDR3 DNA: TGTGCCAGCAGTTTCGGTTCACCCCTCCACTTT
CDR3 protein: CASSFGSPLHF

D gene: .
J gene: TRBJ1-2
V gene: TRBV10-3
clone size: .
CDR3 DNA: TGTGCCATCAGTGGCCTCCAGGGGAACTATGGCTACACCTTC
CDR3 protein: CAISGLQGNYGYTF

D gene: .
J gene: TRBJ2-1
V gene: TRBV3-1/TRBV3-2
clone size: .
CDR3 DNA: TGTGCCAGCAAGCCTGTTCTGGACTATCTGAACAATGAGCAGTTCTTC
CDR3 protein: CASKPVLDYLNNEQFF

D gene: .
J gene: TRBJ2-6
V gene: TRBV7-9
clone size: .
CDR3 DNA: TGTGCCAGCAGCCCAGCCGCGGGTCGCTCTGGGGCCAACGTCCTGACTTTC
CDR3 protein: CASSPAAGRSGANVLTF

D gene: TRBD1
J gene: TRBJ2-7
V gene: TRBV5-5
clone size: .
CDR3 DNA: TGTGCCAGCAGCGACGGGACAGCTCTCTCCTACGAGCAGTACTTC
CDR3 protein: CASSDGTALSYEQYF

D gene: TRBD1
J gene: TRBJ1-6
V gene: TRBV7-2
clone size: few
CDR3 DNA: TGTGCCAGCAGCTTAGCGGAGACAGGGAATTCACCCCTCCACTTT
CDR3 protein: CASSLAETGNSPLHF

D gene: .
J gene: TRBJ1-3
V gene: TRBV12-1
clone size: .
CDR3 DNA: TGTGCCAGCAGCTTTGTCTGGGACAGTACTGGAAACACCATATATTTT
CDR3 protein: CASSFVWDSTGNTIYF

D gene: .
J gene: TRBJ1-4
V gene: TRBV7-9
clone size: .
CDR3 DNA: TGTGCCAGCAGCTTAAGTTGGGGGGCCGAAAAACTGTTTTTT
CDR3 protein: CASSLSWGAEKLFF

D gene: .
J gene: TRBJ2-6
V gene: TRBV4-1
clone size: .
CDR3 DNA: TGCGCCAGCAGCCAAGATCAAGGGGCTGGGGCCAACGTCCTGACTTTC
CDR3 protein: CASSQDQGAGANVLTF

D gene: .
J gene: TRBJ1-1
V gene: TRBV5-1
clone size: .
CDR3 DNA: TGCGCCAGCAGCCCGGATTGGGGTGGCACTGAAGCTTTCTTT
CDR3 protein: CASSPDWGGTEAFF

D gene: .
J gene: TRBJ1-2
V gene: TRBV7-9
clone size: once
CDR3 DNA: TGTGCCAGCAGCCGAGGAGTCGGGGTATTTGGCTACACCTTC
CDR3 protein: CASSRGVGVFGYTF

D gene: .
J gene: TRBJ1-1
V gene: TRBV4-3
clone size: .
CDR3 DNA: TGCGCCAGCAGCCAAGAGGGGGCCACTGAAGCTTTCTTT
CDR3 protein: CASSQEGATEAFF

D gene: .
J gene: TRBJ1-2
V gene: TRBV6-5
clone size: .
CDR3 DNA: TGTGCCAGCAGTATGAACAGGGATACCTATGGCTACACCTTC
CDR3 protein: CASSMNRDTYGYTF

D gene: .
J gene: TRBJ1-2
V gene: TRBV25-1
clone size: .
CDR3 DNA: TGTGCCAGCAGTGAATCGGGTTTCCGGGACGGGTACTATGGCTACACCTTC
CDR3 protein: CASSESGFRDGYYGYTF

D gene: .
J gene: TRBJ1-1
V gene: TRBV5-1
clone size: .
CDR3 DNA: TGCGCCAGCAGCCTCACACTACTGAACACTGAAGCTTTCTTT
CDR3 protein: CASSLTLLNTEAFF

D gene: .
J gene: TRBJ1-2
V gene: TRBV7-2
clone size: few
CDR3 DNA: TGTGCCAGCAGCTCGGGGACGGGCGGCTACACCTTC
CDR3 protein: CASSSGTGGYTF

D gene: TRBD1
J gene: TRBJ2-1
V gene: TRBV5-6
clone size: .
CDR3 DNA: TGTGCCAGCAGCTTGGCCGTCGGGACAGCGATGTTCTTC
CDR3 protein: CASSLAVGTAMFF

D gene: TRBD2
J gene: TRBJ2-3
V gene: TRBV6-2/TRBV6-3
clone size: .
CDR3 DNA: TGTGCCAGCAGTTACGGTGGGGGTAGCGGGAGATGGGTCACAGATACGCAGTATTTT
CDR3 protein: CASSYGGGSGRWVTDTQYF

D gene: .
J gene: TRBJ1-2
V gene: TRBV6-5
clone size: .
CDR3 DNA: TGTGCCAGCAGCGGAACCTATGGCTACACCTTC
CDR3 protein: CASSGTYGYTF

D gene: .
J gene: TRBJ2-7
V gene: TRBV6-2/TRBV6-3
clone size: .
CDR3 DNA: TGTGCCAGCAGTCGGGTCGACGAGCAGTACTTC
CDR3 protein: CASSRVDEQYF